Listed here are 7 T cell receptor beta chains from one sample, sequenced in a study of T-cell reconstitution after alpha-beta-depleted transplantation in children. Construction of the TCRbeta library involved unique molecular identifiers. TCRdb reprocessed the PCR reads via MiXCR and lists one record per CDR3 protein. The sample lists 300,000 to 350,000 distinct CDR3 sequences, about 17% seen once, with roughly 40% in the top ten. Sequenced here: PBMCs, mostly from graft donor cells, sampled 360 days after TCRalphabeta/CD19-depleted stem cell transplant. These receptors were taken from a male patient aged 2 to 10 who had a stem cell transplant for acute lymphoblastic leukemia, so the T cells may come from the graft donor.

This chain joins TRBV10-3 and TRBJ1-6; D uncertain. The CDR3 is 16 amino acids. V shed 6 bases and J shed 5 bases, with 17 bases lying between them. CDR1 is ENHRY and CDR2 is SYGVKD in the germline V gene. CDR3 amino acids: CAIRGSTGADNSPLHF. The DNA for the CDR3 is TGTGCCATCAGAGGTTCCACGGGAGCGGATAATTCACCCCTCCACTTT.

The chain uses TRBV28 and TRBJ2-3, with no clear D. The germline V gene encodes CDR1 MDHEN and CDR2 SYDVKM. CDR3 length: 12 amino acids. Trimming removed 2 bases from V and 5 bases from J, with 5 bases in between. In DNA, the CDR3 is TGTGCCAGCAGTTTAAGGGTAGATACGCAGTATTTT. Residues: CASSLRVDTQYF.

This clonotype was seen a few times. The chain joins TRBV13 to TRBJ2-2, with TRBD2 matching over 7 bases. After removal of 10 bases from V and 2 bases from J, the junction contained 7 bases not matched to a gene. Germline CDR1 and CDR2: PRHDT and FYEKMQ (reference sequence). The CDR3 length is 14 residues. The CDR3 sequence: CAIDSGPNTGELFF. CDR3 DNA: TGTGCCATTGATAGCGGGCCCAACACCGGGGAGCTGTTTTTT. The full variable domain, in which reference TRBV13 and TRBJ2-2 provide the parts outside the CDR3, is AAGVIQSPRHLIKEKRETATLKCYPIPRHDTVYWYQQGPGQDPQFLISFYEKMQSDKGSIPDRFSAQQFSDYHSELNMSSLELGDSALYFCAIDSGPNTGELFFGEGSRLTVL.

This clonotype was counted a few times. The chain combines TRBV12-3 or TRBV12-4 with TRBJ2-3, with 10 bases lining up with TRBD1. The CDR3 has 17 residues. Unmatched junction bases numbered 11, after V lost 5 bases and J lost 3 bases. CDR3 amino acids: CASSPAGTGVRTDTQYF. CDR3 coding DNA: TGTGCCAGCAGTCCCGCCGGGACAGGGGTTAGGACAGATACGCAGTATTTT.

J is TRBJ2-3 and V is TRBV19; D is ambiguous. Germline CDR1 reads LNHDA; CDR2 reads SQIVND (reference sequence). This CDR3 spans 16 amino acids. Trimming cost V 5 bases and J 2 bases, with 17 bases left between them. CDR3 loop: CASSFKPAGPTDTQYF. In DNA, the CDR3 is TGTGCCAGTAGTTTCAAACCAGCCGGCCCCACAGATACGCAGTATTTT.

The chain couples TRBV15 to TRBJ2-2; TRBD2 is a possible D gene (6 bases). The V end lost 4 bases, the J end lost 5 bases, and 11 bases lay between the germline ends. Germline-derived CDR1 and CDR2 are LNHNV and YYDKDF (reference sequence). This CDR3 region has 14 residues. DNA of the CDR3: TGTGCCACCAGCACGAGAGGGAGGACCGGGGAGCTGTTTTTT. Its translation is CATSTRGRTGELFF. The complete variable domain, with remaining parts taken from reference TRBV15 and TRBJ2-2, reads DAMVIQNPRYQVTQFGKPVTLSCSQTLNHNVMYWYQQKSSQAPKLLFHYYDKDFNNEADTPDNFQSRRPNTSFCFLDIRSPGLGDTAMYLCATSTRGRTGELFFGEGSRLTVL.

The rearrangement links TRBV29-1 to TRBJ2-1, with D maybe TRBD2 (6 bases). Per germline, CDR1 SQVTM and CDR2 ANQGSEA. The CDR3 sequence is 14 residues long. The V end lost 7 bases, the J end lost 3 bases, and 16 bases lay between the germline ends. CDR3 nucleotides: TGCAGCGCGAGGCGGCCGGGAGTCTACAATGAGCAGTTCTTC. Translating gives CSARRPGVYNEQFF.